This T cell receptor beta chain was obtained from a study of cytomegalovirus exposure and HLA in healthy donors. Turning to this clone: Antigen specificity is unknown.

From germline, CDR1 is SGHTA and CDR2 FQGNSA. Trimming cost V 1 base and J 4 bases, with 4 bases left between them. This CDR3 has 12 residues. Study-level findings and limits: The study put 150 or so TCR beta chains on its list as cytomegalovirus-associated.

PCR employed 60 Vbeta and 13 Jbeta primers. The table came from immunoSEQ multiplex PCR; TCRdb's copy has only in-frame clones and leaves some out. The table includes roughly 150,000 clones, about 85% detected once. The receptor comes from a man in his thirties or forties in good health and CMV-seropositive. The V call is TRBV7-2, the J call TRBJ2-5, with D unclear. The sequencing sample was made of PBMCs. The CDR3 DNA reads as TGTGCCAGCAGCTTAGGAGTAGAGACCCAGTACTTC. This encodes CASSLGVETQYF.